Shown below are 23 T cell receptor beta chains from a single sample sequenced in a study of blood T cell repertoires in COVID-19. Produced via immunoSEQ multiplex PCR; TCRdb's table is partial and in-frame only. Among about 120,000 clones, about four fifths were seen once, and the ten largest hold over 2%. The sequencing input was peripheral blood. The receptors derive from a man in his 70s with acute or convalescent COVID-19.

The chain couples TRBV7-9 to TRBJ1-5, with unresolved D. The germline V gene has CDR1 SEHNR and CDR2 FQNEAQ (reference sequence). V lost 9 bases to trimming and J lost 4 bases, with 10 bases between them. This CDR3 spans 12 amino acids. The CDR3 spells CASRRGNQPQHF. The CDR3 DNA reads as TGTGCCAGTAGGCGAGGAAATCAGCCCCAGCATTTT.

The V call is TRBV18, the J call TRBJ2-3; D is undetermined. CDR3 length: 13 residues. Trimming removed 2 bases at V and 2 bases at J, with 5 bases between. The germline gives CDR1 KGHSH, CDR2 LQKENI. For the CDR3, the DNA is TGTGCCAGCTCACCAGTATTCACAGATACGCAGTATTTT. Protein: CASSPVFTDTQYF.

Here the CDR3 DNA reads TGTGCCAGCAGCTTGGGCAGGTTGGAAGGGGGAGAGACCCAGTACTTC. As protein: CASSLGRLEGGETQYF. V is TRBV5-8 and J is TRBJ2-5, with D tentatively TRBD1 (6 bases). This CDR3 region has 16 residues. Trimming shortened V by 0 bases and J by 4 bases, and 16 bases separated the two germline ends. Germline CDR1 SGHTS, CDR2 YDEGEE.

CDR3 in DNA: TGTGCCATGGGACCCGGGACAGGCACTGAAGCTTTCTTT. Protein: CAMGPGTGTEAFF. The chain links TRBV10-3 to TRBJ1-1, with 8 bases fitting TRBD1. Trimming at V came to 9 bases and at J to 4 bases, leaving 7 bases not matched to a gene. Germline lookup yields CDR1 ENHRY and CDR2 SYGVKD. The CDR3 has 13 residues.

This clone has a single count. J is TRBJ1-6 and V is TRBV12-3 or TRBV12-4; 7 bases agree with TRBD1. The J segment lost 10 bases and the V segment lost 5 bases, leaving 2 bases of the junction unmatched. There are 12 residues in the CDR3. The CDR3 here is CASSQGGSPLHF. CDR3 coding DNA: TGTGCCAGCAGTCAGGGGGGCTCACCCCTCCACTTT.

The chain couples TRBV7-2 to TRBJ1-5; no firm D call. The CDR3 loop spans 16 amino acids. Germline V gene lookup returns CDR1 SGHTA and CDR2 FQGNSA. V lost 2 bases and J 4 bases, leaving 15 bases between the germline ends. The CDR3: CASSLPAPRGNQPQHF. DNA of the CDR3: TGTGCCAGCAGCTTACCAGCACCCCGCGGAAATCAGCCCCAGCATTTT.

The chain is built from TRBV30 and TRBJ1-2; 8 positions match TRBD1. V shed 2 bases, J shed 4 bases, and the junction held 3 bases outside the gene matches. Germline CDR1 and CDR2: GTSNPN and SVGIG (reference sequence). The CDR3 consists of 13 residues. This CDR3 is CAWSPGTGYGYTF. CDR3 nucleotide sequence: TGTGCCTGGAGTCCCGGGACAGGCTATGGCTACACCTTC.

The CDR3 bases are TGCGCCAGCAGCCAAGATCCCGCGGACAGGGAATACACCTTC. Its protein is CASSQDPADREYTF. V gene TRBV4-1 combines with J gene TRBJ1-2, with 8 bases matching TRBD1. The CDR3 contains 14 residues. Losses at the gene ends were 0 bases for V and 11 bases for J; bases not matched to a gene: 8. In germline, CDR1 is MGHRA, CDR2 YSYEKL.

This sequence joins TRBV2 and TRBJ2-5, with 7 bases aligning to TRBD1. Trimming removed 7 bases from V and 7 bases from J; junction bases left unmatched: 12. This CDR3 contains 14 residues. The V gene's germline CDR1 is SNHLY and CDR2 FYNNEI. CDR3 in DNA: TGTGCCAGCACCGACAGGGTCCTAATGGGGACCCAGTACTTC. Translation gives CASTDRVLMGTQYF.

This clone has only one observation. The CDR3 nucleotides read TGTGCCAGCAGCTTGGATGCAGCGGCTGTTAATGAGCAGTTCTTC. It is translated as CASSLDAAAVNEQFF. The chain combines TRBV5-4 with TRBJ2-1, with D possibly matching TRBD2 (5 bases). The V end was cut by 0 bases, the J end by 7 bases, with 14 bases between. The germline V gene encodes CDR1 SGHNT and CDR2 YYREEE (reference sequence). The CDR3 extends over 15 amino acids.

This clone was detected once. The chain uses TRBV4-1 and TRBJ1-1; 7 bases line up with TRBD1. The CDR3 has 16 amino acids. Germline V lookup: CDR1 MGHRA, CDR2 YSYEKL. After removal of 3 bases from V and 5 bases from J, the junction contained 12 bases not matched to a gene. CDR3 sequence: CASSQGKQGRRTEAFF. The CDR3 DNA reads as TGCGCCAGCAGCCAGGGAAAACAGGGGAGAAGGACTGAAGCTTTCTTT.

The V gene is TRBV19, the J gene TRBJ1-2; TRBD1 is a possible D gene (6 bases). Germline CDR1 reads LNHDA; CDR2 reads SQIVND (reference sequence). The ends were cut back, 6 bases at V and 5 bases at J, with 16 bases in the middle. The CDR3 has 14 amino acids. CDR3 region: CASSRITGTYGYTF. The CDR3 DNA follows: TGTGCCAGTAGCAGAATCACCGGGACATATGGCTACACCTTC.

The chain carries TRBV7-3 and TRBJ2-3, with 11 bases that match TRBD2. The ends lost 4 bases at V and 4 bases at J; junction bases unmatched: 4. Germline CDR1 SGHTA, CDR2 FQGTGA. The CDR3 sequence is 15 residues long. CDR3 sequence reads: CASSYSGGAADTQYF. DNA for the CDR3: TGTGCCAGCAGCTATAGCGGGGGGGCCGCAGATACGCAGTATTTT.

The chain recombines TRBV19 with TRBJ1-2, with D unresolved. The CDR3 has 15 residues. Trimming cost V 3 bases and J 3 bases, with 14 bases left between them. The germline V gene has CDR1 LNHDA and CDR2 SQIVND (reference sequence). DNA of the CDR3: TGTGCCAGTAGTATGAGCGGAAACCTTGACTATGGCTACACCTTC. It codes for CASSMSGNLDYGYTF.

The J gene is TRBJ2-1, the V gene TRBV6-5, with a possible D match to TRBD1 (6 bases). The germline CDR1 and CDR2 sequences are MNHEY and SVGAGI. The CDR3 has 15 residues. V lost 2 bases to trimming and J lost 9 bases, with 17 bases between them. For the CDR3, the DNA is TGTGCCAGCAGTTACCCAACATCCGGGACAATTGAGCAGTTCTTC. Translation: CASSYPTSGTIEQFF.

The rearrangement uses TRBV30 and TRBJ1-6; the D gene is possibly TRBD1 (5 bases). Between the trimmed V and J ends, which lost 2 bases and 7 bases, there was a span of 9 bases. Per the germline V gene, CDR1 is GTSNPN and CDR2 is SVGIG (reference sequence). The CDR3 covers 13 residues. The DNA of the CDR3 is TGTGCCTGGAGTCCGCGGGGGAATTCACCCCTCCACTTT. Amino acid sequence: CAWSPRGNSPLHF.

The V call is TRBV4-3, the J call TRBJ1-4; 11 bases align to TRBD1. Losses at the gene ends were 1 base for V and 7 bases for J; bases not matched to a gene: 2. Germline loops: CDR1 LGHNA, CDR2 YSLEER. The CDR3 runs to 15 residues. CDR3 DNA sequence: TGCGCCAGCAGCCAAGGGACAGGGGGCAGTGAAAAACTGTTTTTT. It yields the protein CASSQGTGGSEKLFF.

The chain couples TRBV6-5 to TRBJ1-1; D not resolved. Germline values: CDR1 MNHEY, CDR2 SVGAGI. V was pared by 5 bases and J by 0 bases, with 7 bases between. The CDR3 has 13 residues. CDR3 DNA sequence: TGTGCCAGCAGTCACGGGTTGAACACTGAAGCTTTCTTT. This codes for CASSHGLNTEAFF.

This chain uses TRBV6-5 with TRBJ1-1, with 8 bases matching TRBD1. V shed 7 bases and J 4 bases; nucleotides not matched to a gene: 5. CDR3 length equals 13 residues. CDR1 is MNHEY, CDR2 SVGAGI, per germline. The CDR3, as DNA: TGTGCCAGCAACGCAGGGGGCTCCACTGAAGCTTTCTTT. Residues: CASNAGGSTEAFF.

A word on this clone: The same CDR3 arises from other DNA sequences in this sample as well. The chain joins TRBV6-5 to TRBJ1-5; D uncertain. The germline CDR1 and CDR2 sequences are MNHEY and SVGAGI. CDR3 length: 13 amino acids. Deletions cut 0 bases from V and 7 bases from J, with 7 bases between. CDR3 nucleotides: TGTGCCAGCAGTTACTCGCGAGGGCAGCCCCAGCATTTT. Residues: CASSYSRGQPQHF.

The chain combines TRBV6-2 or TRBV6-3 with TRBJ1-2; D gene unclear. The CDR3 sequence is 13 residues long. V was shortened by 2 bases and J by 0 bases, with 4 bases between the two germline ends. Germline V gene sequence: CDR1 MNHEY, CDR2 SVGEGT. CDR3 in amino acids: CASSYLSNYGYTF. In DNA form, the CDR3 reads TGTGCCAGCAGTTACCTTTCTAACTATGGCTACACCTTC.

The chain joins TRBV7-9 to TRBJ1-1; TRBD1 matches at 11 bases. Looked up from germline, CDR1 is SEHNR and CDR2 is FQNEAQ (reference sequence). With 4 bases clipped from V and 7 bases from J, the junction kept 8 bases outside the gene matches. The CDR3 sequence is 15 residues long. In DNA form, the CDR3 reads TGTGCCAGCAGCTCCCCGGACAGGGGGCGTCGTGAAGCTTTCTTT. Amino acid sequence: CASSSPDRGRREAFF.

V is TRBV12-2 and J is TRBJ2-7; TRBD1, the D gene given by the table, was not confirmed from the DNA. TRBV12-2 represents a pseudogene. The CDR3 length is 16 residues. The CDR3 reads CASRSTRDRGTYEQYF. Written as DNA, the CDR3 is TGTGCAAGTCGCTCGACCCGGGACAGGGGAACCTACGAGCAGTACTTC.